The sequence of this TCR beta chain was determined in a study of cytomegalovirus exposure and HLA in healthy donors. Trimming took off 1 base at V and 4 bases at J, with 13 bases between the two ends. This CDR3 contains 15 residues. Germline CDR1 is MNHNS and CDR2 is SASEGT. Primers: 60 Vbeta forward and 13 Jbeta reverse. Using immunoSEQ multiplex PCR, the repertoire was profiled, and TCRdb retains in-frame clones only, with some absent. The table has about 35,000 clones, roughly 80% seen once. The chain links TRBV6-1 to TRBJ1-2, with D perhaps TRBD1 (6 bases). Sequences were obtained from PBMCs. The TCR sequence derives from a male donor in good health and CMV-seronegative. The DNA of the CDR3 is TGTGCCAGCAGTGAAGTTTGGACAGAGGTCTATGGCTACACCTTC. This sequence encodes CASSEVWTEVYGYTF.